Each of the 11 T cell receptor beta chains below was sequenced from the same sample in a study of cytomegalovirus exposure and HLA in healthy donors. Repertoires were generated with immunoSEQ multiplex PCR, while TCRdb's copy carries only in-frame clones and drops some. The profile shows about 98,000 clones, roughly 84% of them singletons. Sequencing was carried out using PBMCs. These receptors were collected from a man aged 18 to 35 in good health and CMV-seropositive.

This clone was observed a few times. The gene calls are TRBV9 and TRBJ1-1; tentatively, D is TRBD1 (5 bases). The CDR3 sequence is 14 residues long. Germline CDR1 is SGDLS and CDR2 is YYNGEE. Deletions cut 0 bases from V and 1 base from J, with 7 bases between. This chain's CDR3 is CASSVDTGNTEAFF. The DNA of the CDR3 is TGTGCCAGCAGCGTAGATACAGGGAACACTGAAGCTTTCTTT.

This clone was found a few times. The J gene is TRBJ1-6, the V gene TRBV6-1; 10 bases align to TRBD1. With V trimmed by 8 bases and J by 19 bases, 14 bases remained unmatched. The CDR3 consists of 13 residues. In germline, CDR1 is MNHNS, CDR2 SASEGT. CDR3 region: CASDPGQGLVEHF. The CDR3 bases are TGTGCCAGCGATCCGGGACAGGGGCTTGTAGAACACTTT.

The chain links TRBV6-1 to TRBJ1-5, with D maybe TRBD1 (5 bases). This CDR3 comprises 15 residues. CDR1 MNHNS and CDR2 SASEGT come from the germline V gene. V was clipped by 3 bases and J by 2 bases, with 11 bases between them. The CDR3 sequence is CASSDSGFGNQPQHF. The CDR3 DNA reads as TGTGCCAGCAGTGACTCAGGGTTTGGCAATCAGCCCCAGCATTTT.

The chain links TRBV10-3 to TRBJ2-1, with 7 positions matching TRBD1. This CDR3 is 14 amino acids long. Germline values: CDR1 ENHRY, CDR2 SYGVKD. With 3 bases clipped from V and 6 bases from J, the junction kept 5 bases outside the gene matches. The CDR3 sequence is CAISDPTGSNEQFF. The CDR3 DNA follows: TGTGCCATCAGTGACCCGACAGGGTCCAATGAGCAGTTCTTC.

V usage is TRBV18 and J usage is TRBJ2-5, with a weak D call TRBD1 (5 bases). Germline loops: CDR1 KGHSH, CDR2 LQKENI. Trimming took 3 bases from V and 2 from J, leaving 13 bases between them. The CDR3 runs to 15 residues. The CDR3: CASSPLQAGQETQYF. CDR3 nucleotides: TGTGCCAGCTCACCCTTGCAGGCAGGGCAAGAGACCCAGTACTTC.

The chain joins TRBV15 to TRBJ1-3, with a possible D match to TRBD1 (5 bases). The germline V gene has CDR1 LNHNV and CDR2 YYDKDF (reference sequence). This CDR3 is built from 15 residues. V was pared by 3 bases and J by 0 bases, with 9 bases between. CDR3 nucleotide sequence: TGTGCCACCAGCAGCAGGGCCGACTCTGGAAACACCATATATTTT. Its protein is CATSSRADSGNTIYF.

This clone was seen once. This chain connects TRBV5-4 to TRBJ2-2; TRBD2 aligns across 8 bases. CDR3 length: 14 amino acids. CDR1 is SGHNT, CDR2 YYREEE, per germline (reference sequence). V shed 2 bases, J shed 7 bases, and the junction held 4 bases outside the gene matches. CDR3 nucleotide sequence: TGTGCCAGCAGCTTTTTCGGGGGGGGCGGGGAGCTGTTTTTT. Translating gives CASSFFGGGGELFF.

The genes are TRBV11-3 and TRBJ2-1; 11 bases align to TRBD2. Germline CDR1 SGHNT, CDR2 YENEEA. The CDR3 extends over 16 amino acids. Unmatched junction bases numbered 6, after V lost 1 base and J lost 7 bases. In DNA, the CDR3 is TGTGCCAGCAGCTTAGGGTCTAGCGGGAGGTTAAATGAGCAGTTCTTC. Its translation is CASSLGSSGRLNEQFF.

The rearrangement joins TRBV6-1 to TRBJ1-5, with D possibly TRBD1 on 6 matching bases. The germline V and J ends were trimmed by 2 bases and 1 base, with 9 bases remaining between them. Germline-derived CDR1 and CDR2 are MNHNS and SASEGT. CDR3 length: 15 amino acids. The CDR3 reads CASSEYRASNQPQHF. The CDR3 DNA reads TGTGCCAGCAGTGAATACAGGGCCAGCAATCAGCCCCAGCATTTT.

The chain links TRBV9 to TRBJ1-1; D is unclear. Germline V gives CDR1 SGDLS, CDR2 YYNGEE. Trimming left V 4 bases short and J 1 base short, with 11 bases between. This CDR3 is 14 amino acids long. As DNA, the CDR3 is TGTGCCAGCAGCCCTTTCGAGGGGAACACTGAAGCTTTCTTT. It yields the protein CASSPFEGNTEAFF.

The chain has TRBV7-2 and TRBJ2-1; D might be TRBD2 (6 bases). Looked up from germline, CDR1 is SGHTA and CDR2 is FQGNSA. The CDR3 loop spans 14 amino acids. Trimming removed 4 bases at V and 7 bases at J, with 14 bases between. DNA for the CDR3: TGTGCCAGCAGCTCATCGGGGGTTTGGAATGAGCAGTTCTTC. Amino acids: CASSSSGVWNEQFF.